This entry lists 23 T cell receptor beta chains sequenced from one sample in a study of blood T cell repertoires in COVID-19. TCRdb's copy holds only in-frame clones and misses some; the assay was immunoSEQ multiplex PCR. Seen here are roughly 40,000 clones, around 79% observed once, and the top ten hold 30% to 35%. Sample: peripheral blood. Every receptor here comes from a woman older than 75 with acute or convalescent COVID-19.

The chain carries TRBV5-3 and TRBJ2-1; 10 bases are a match to TRBD2. TRBV5-3 is given ORF status, its function remaining uncertain. J gave up 14 bases and V 6 bases, and 2 bases lay outside the gene matches. The CDR3 has 10 residues. CDR3 sequence reads: CARKLAGKFF. The CDR3 DNA sequence: TGTGCCAGAAAACTAGCGGGAAAGTTCTTC.

The chain has TRBV6-5 and TRBJ2-3, with a weak D call TRBD1 (6 bases). Germline V CDR1 and CDR2: MNHEY, SVGAGI. The CDR3 contains 15 residues. Trimming cost V 2 bases and J 1 base, with 10 bases left between them. CDR3 in amino acids: CASSYAGVGTDTQYF. Here the CDR3 DNA reads TGTGCCAGCAGTTACGCAGGGGTTGGCACAGATACGCAGTATTTT.

The genes are TRBV30 and TRBJ2-2, with 16 bases lining up with TRBD2. V was clipped by 5 bases and J by 5 bases; unmatched bases: 8. The CDR3 totals 17 residues. Germline V gene lookup returns CDR1 GTSNPN and CDR2 SVGIG (reference sequence). DNA for the CDR3: TGTGCCTGGGGTCCGGGACTAGCGGGAGGGGCTACCGGGGAGCTGTTTTTT. This gives the protein CAWGPGLAGGATGELFF.

The chain links TRBV29-1 to TRBJ2-1; tentative D call: TRBD2 (6 bases). Deletions cut 7 bases from V and 6 bases from J, with 16 bases between. Per the germline V gene, CDR1 is SQVTM and CDR2 is ANQGSEA. The CDR3 has 13 amino acids. The CDR3 bases are TGCAGCGCTGGCGGGGTCGGGGGCAATGAGCAGTTCTTC. This sequence encodes CSAGGVGGNEQFF.

This chain uses TRBV7-9 with TRBJ2-1; TRBD2 matches 13 bases. The trim removed 5 bases at V and 10 bases at J, leaving 11 bases unmatched. Germline V gene lookup returns CDR1 SEHNR and CDR2 FQNEAQ (reference sequence). The CDR3 covers 16 residues. The CDR3 DNA follows: TGTGCCAGCAGCCTTGGACTAGCGGGAGCAGGAGACGAGCAGTTCTTC. Amino acids: CASSLGLAGAGDEQFF.

The J gene is TRBJ1-3, the V gene TRBV3-1 (or the pseudogene TRBV3-2), with D unclear. Germline-derived CDR1 and CDR2 are LGHDT and YNNKEL (reference sequence). The germline V and J ends were trimmed by 4 bases and 0 bases, with 10 bases remaining between them. This CDR3 comprises 15 residues. DNA for the CDR3: TGTGCCAGCAGCCCCGGACGGGGCTCTGGAAACACCATATATTTT. It encodes CASSPGRGSGNTIYF.

The J gene is TRBJ2-3, the V gene TRBV24-1; TRBD1 matches at 7 bases. The CDR3 spans 12 residues. After removal of 9 bases from V and 9 bases from J, the junction contained 8 bases not matched to a gene. CDR1 and CDR2 (germline): KGHDR, SFDVKD. The CDR3 region has the DNA TGTGCCACCTCCGACAGGGTGGGAACGCAGTATTTT. The encoded protein is CATSDRVGTQYF.

CDR3 bases: TGTGCCAGCAGTTACTCGACAGGGCGAGGTTTCACTGAAGCTTTCTTT. It specifies CASSYSTGRGFTEAFF. The chain uses TRBV6-5 and TRBJ1-1; 7 nucleotides agree with TRBD1. The length of the CDR3 is 16 residues. From germline, CDR1 is MNHEY and CDR2 SVGAGI. V was clipped by 0 bases and J by 4 bases; unmatched bases: 8.

The rearrangement joins TRBV6-5 to TRBJ1-5; TRBD1 agrees at 7 bases. V shed 6 bases, J shed 5 bases, and the junction held 7 bases outside the gene matches. The length of the CDR3 is 14 residues. Germline values: CDR1 MNHEY, CDR2 SVGAGI. This CDR3 reads CASSPQGYYQPQHF. Written as DNA, the CDR3 is TGTGCCAGCAGCCCACAGGGGTACTATCAGCCCCAGCATTTT.

This clone was picked up a small number of times. The chain recombines TRBV6-5 with TRBJ2-7; 7 bases align to TRBD1. Germline CDR1 MNHEY, CDR2 SVGAGI. With V trimmed by 6 bases and J by 7 bases, 12 bases remained unmatched. This CDR3 is 14 amino acids long. CDR3 in DNA: TGTGCCAGCAGGAGAGACAGGGTCCTCGTGGAGCAGTACTTC. Protein: CASRRDRVLVEQYF.

CDR3 coding DNA: TGTGCCATCAGTCTTTCTACAGTTAACTATGGCTACACCTTC. Its translation is CAISLSTVNYGYTF. The chain carries TRBV10-3 and TRBJ1-2; no clear D. The V gene's germline CDR1 is ENHRY and CDR2 SYGVKD. The CDR3 is 14 residues long. Trimming cost V 5 bases and J 1 base, with 11 bases left between them.

This clone has more than one count but fewer than ten. In nucleotides, the CDR3 is TGTGCCAGCAGCTCCGTGGGACTAGCGGAGACCCAGTACTTC. Its protein product is CASSSVGLAETQYF. The chain combines TRBV7-2 with TRBJ2-5; 10 bases are shared with TRBD2. In germline, CDR1 is SGHTA, CDR2 FQGNSA. This CDR3 is built from 14 residues. Trimming took 4 bases from V and 5 from J; bases not matched to a gene: 4.

The chain has TRBV30 and TRBJ1-1; D unresolved. The V and J ends lost 0 bases and 2 bases respectively, with 10 bases between them. The CDR3 is made up of 14 amino acids. Germline loops: CDR1 GTSNPN, CDR2 SVGIG (reference sequence). The CDR3 here is CAWSVQAINTEAFF. The DNA of the CDR3 is TGTGCCTGGAGTGTACAAGCGATCAACACTGAAGCTTTCTTT.

Worth noting for this clone: Other DNA variants within this sample encode the same CDR3. The J gene is TRBJ2-1, the V gene TRBV6-2 or TRBV6-3; D unclear. V was shortened by 4 bases and J by 0 bases, with 7 bases between the two germline ends. The length of the CDR3 is 14 residues. CDR1 is MNHEY, CDR2 SVGEGT, per germline. The CDR3 sequence: CASSWSSSYNEQFF. CDR3 coding DNA: TGTGCCAGCAGTTGGAGTTCCTCCTACAATGAGCAGTTCTTC.

The V gene is TRBV12-2, the J gene TRBJ2-7; TRBD1, as called in the table, went unchecked against the DNA. TRBV12-2 is marked as a pseudogene. The CDR3 loop spans 16 amino acids. The CDR3 DNA follows: TGTGCAAGTCGCACACCCCAGGGGTCAACGTCGGACGAGCAGTACTTC. Amino acid sequence: CASRTPQGSTSDEQYF.

This chain uses TRBV6-5 with TRBJ2-5; weak D call: TRBD1 (5 bases). Trimming pared 2 bases from V and 2 bases from J, leaving 15 bases between. This CDR3 has 16 amino acids. Germline V gene sequence: CDR1 MNHEY, CDR2 SVGAGI. In DNA form, the CDR3 reads TGTGCCAGCAGTTACACGCCCCAGGGTTCACAAGAGACCCAGTACTTC. It is translated as CASSYTPQGSQETQYF.

The J gene is TRBJ1-2, the V gene TRBV6-1; TRBD1 matches at 7 bases. Germline lookup yields CDR1 MNHNS and CDR2 SASEGT. The ends lost 8 bases at V and 0 bases at J; junction bases unmatched: 9. This CDR3 has 15 residues. In nucleotides, the CDR3 is TGTGCCAGCTTACAGGGGCAACCGACTAACTATGGCTACACCTTC. Translated, it gives CASLQGQPTNYGYTF.

The chain uses TRBV27 and TRBJ1-4; D perhaps matches TRBD1 (5 bases). This CDR3 is 15 amino acids long. V dropped 5 bases and J dropped 0 bases, with 10 bases sitting between them. The V gene's germline CDR1 is MNHEY and CDR2 SMNVEV (reference sequence). The CDR3 DNA follows: TGTGCCAGCAGTCAACAGGTTGCAACTAATGAAAAACTGTTTTTT. This codes for CASSQQVATNEKLFF.

V is TRBV2 and J is TRBJ2-7, with D tentatively TRBD2 (6 bases). The germline V gene has CDR1 SNHLY and CDR2 FYNNEI. Trimming cost V 1 base and J 0 bases, with 16 bases left between them. The CDR3 totals 17 residues. CDR3 amino acids: CASSEEGFLASSYEQYF. The DNA of the CDR3 is TGTGCCAGCAGTGAAGAGGGCTTCCTAGCGAGCTCCTACGAGCAGTACTTC. Based on the CDR3 plus reference TRBV2 and TRBJ2-7, the full variable domain is EPEVTQTPSHQVTQMGQEVILRCVPISNHLYFYWYRQILGQKVEFLVSFYNNEISEKSEIFDDQFSVERPDGSNFTLKIRSTKLEDSAMYFCASSEEGFLASSYEQYFGPGTRLTVT.

J is TRBJ2-3 and V is TRBV11-2; 7 positions agree with TRBD1. There are 18 residues in the CDR3. Germline CDR1 reads SGHAT; CDR2 reads FQNNGV. Germline trimming cut 5 bases from V and 0 bases from J; bases unmatched to any gene: 14. CDR3 nucleotides: TGTGCCAGCAGCGCCCCCGGCAGGGGGTGGTCTAGCACAGATACGCAGTATTTT. Translated, it gives CASSAPGRGWSSTDTQYF.

The table lists this clone with a count of one. The rearrangement joins TRBV6-6 to TRBJ1-6, with TRBD1 matching over 8 bases. V lost 6 bases and J lost 5; bases outside the gene matches: 6. Germline assignment: CDR1 MNHNY and CDR2 SVGAGI (reference sequence). The CDR3 loop spans 15 amino acids. This CDR3 is CASSYQGADNSPLHF. As DNA, the CDR3 is TGTGCCAGCAGCTACCAGGGGGCGGATAATTCACCCCTCCACTTT.

The chain carries TRBV5-5 and TRBJ2-7; a possible D gene is TRBD1 (5 bases). Germline V gene sequence: CDR1 SGHKS, CDR2 YYEKEE (reference sequence). The CDR3 is 15 amino acids. V was pared by 2 bases and J by 4 bases, with 16 bases between. The CDR3, as DNA: TGTGCCAGCAGCTTCGAAGGCAGGGTATTTTACGAGCAGTACTTC. Residues: CASSFEGRVFYEQYF. The full variable domain, in which reference TRBV5-5 and TRBJ2-7 provide the parts outside the CDR3, is DAGVTQSPTHLIKTRGQQVTLRCSPISGHKSVSWYQQVLGQGPQFIFQYYEKEERGRGNFPDRFSARQFPNYSSELNVNALLLGDSALYLCASSFEGRVFYEQYFGPGTRLTVT.

The J gene is TRBJ2-7, the V gene TRBV10-3, with TRBD2 matching over 8 bases. V trimming: 5 bases; J trimming: 6 bases; junction bases outside the gene matches: 9. This CDR3 region has 14 residues. The germline CDR1 and CDR2 sequences are ENHRY and SYGVKD. In DNA form, the CDR3 reads TGTGCCATCAGTCGTCCGGGAGGGCCGGGCGAGCAGTACTTC. It specifies CAISRPGGPGEQYF.